This section outlines one T cell receptor beta chain sequence together with its context. This same CDR3 is encoded by further DNA sequences in the sample. The sample comes from a study of blood T cell repertoires in COVID-19. Overall study context: The United States, Italy and Spain supplied acute and convalescent COVID-19 samples. PBMCs, B-cell-depleted T cells, or T cells were the source of the cDNA or gDNA that made up the material.

In the original workflow: Amplification of reference gene primers provided the estimated nucleated cell counts. Produced via immunoSEQ multiplex PCR; TCRdb's table is partial and in-frame only. Clone size and V and J calls were adopted from that table, with D and trimming inferred from the DNA. This table has 150,000 or so clones, 82% appearing once. V was pared by 0 bases and J by 6 bases, with 1 base of the junction left unmatched. The CDR3 totals 17 residues. CDR1 is MDHEN and CDR2 is SYDVKM in the germline V gene. The specimen sequenced was peripheral blood. The clonotype was recovered from an older woman with acute or convalescent COVID-19. The chain links TRBV28 to TRBJ2-2, with 16 positions matching TRBD2. The CDR3 is CASSLWGLAGGPGELFF. The CDR3 region has the DNA TGTGCCAGCAGTTTATGGGGACTAGCGGGAGGGCCCGGGGAGCTGTTTTTT.